Following are 13 T cell receptor beta chains from one sample sequenced in a study of regulatory and conventional T cells in RAG deficiency. Produced via immunoSEQ multiplex PCR; TCRdb's table is partial and in-frame only. The table includes 30,000 to 35,000 clones, 76% detected once. Blood CD4+ CD25-low CD127-high conventional T cells supplied the genomic DNA template. These data were also reused for a study on regulatory T cells. In that study: Amplification used 52 TRBV primers and 13 TRBJ primers.

The sequencing sample was made of CD4+ effector T cells sorted from blood. These receptor sequences come from a human donor in good health.

This clone was detected once. The rearrangement links TRBV6-5 to TRBJ1-3; unclear D gene. Germline V lookup: CDR1 MNHEY, CDR2 SVGAGI. This CDR3 has 15 amino acids. V lost 7 bases and J lost 0, with 13 bases in between. In DNA, the CDR3 is TGTGCCAGCATCGAAGTGGGGAACTCTGGAAACACCATATATTTT. Its translation: CASIEVGNSGNTIYF.

The rearrangement uses TRBV6-5 and TRBJ1-2; no definite D call. The CDR3 contains 13 residues. Trimming took off 6 bases at V and 1 base at J, with 9 bases between the two ends. From germline, CDR1 is MNHEY and CDR2 SVGAGI. The CDR3 nucleotides are TGTGCCAGCAGAGGACGGGTTAACTATGGCTACACCTTC. It translates to CASRGRVNYGYTF.

The CDR3 region has the DNA TGTGCCAGTAGTTCGGGCACTATCTACGAGCAGTACTTC. It specifies CASSSGTIYEQYF. This sequence joins TRBV19 and TRBJ2-7, with no clear D. Germline values: CDR1 LNHDA, CDR2 SQIVND (reference sequence). The CDR3 sequence is 13 residues long. Trimming removed 5 bases from V and 3 bases from J, with 11 bases in between.

The V call is TRBV9, the J call TRBJ2-1; 12 nucleotides align to TRBD2. With V trimmed by 1 base and J by 6 bases, 5 bases remained unmatched. The germline gives CDR1 SGDLS, CDR2 YYNGEE. CDR3 length: 16 amino acids. CDR3 loop: CASSVRASGGANEQFF. The DNA for the CDR3 is TGTGCCAGCAGCGTAAGGGCTAGCGGGGGGGCCAATGAGCAGTTCTTC.

V usage is TRBV7-3 and J usage is TRBJ2-6; tentative D call: TRBD2 (5 bases). V lost 2 bases to trimming and J lost 0 bases, with 8 bases between them. Germline CDR1 is SGHTA and CDR2 is FQGTGA. The CDR3 contains 16 residues. The CDR3 nucleotides read TGTGCCAGCAGCTTACTAGGGAGCTCTGGGGCCAACGTCCTGACTTTC. Translation gives CASSLLGSSGANVLTF.

The CDR3 DNA follows: TGTGCCAGTTACGACAGCACTGGAAACACCATATATTTT. Protein product: CASYDSTGNTIYF. The chain is built from TRBV18 and TRBJ1-3; perhaps TRBD1 as D (5 bases). Germline V gene data show CDR1 as KGHSH and CDR2 as LQKENI. This CDR3 contains 13 residues. Trimming left V 9 bases short and J 2 bases short, with 11 bases between.

This rearrangement joins TRBV5-1 to TRBJ2-1, with 8 bases identical to TRBD1. The CDR3 spans 14 residues. Germline-derived CDR1 and CDR2 are SGHRS and YFSETQ. The V and J ends lost 4 bases and 9 bases, in that order; junction bases with no gene match: 9. CDR3 in DNA: TGCGCCAGCAGCGGAGACAGGGGAGTCGGTGAGCAGTTCTTC. Protein: CASSGDRGVGEQFF. Using reference TRBV5-1 and TRBJ2-1 for the parts outside the CDR3, the full variable domain is KAGVTQTPRYLIKTRGQQVTLSCSPISGHRSVSWYQQTPGQGLQFLFEYFSETQRNKGNFPGRFSGRQFSNSRSEMNVSTLELGDSALYLCASSGDRGVGEQFFGPGTRLTVL.

J is TRBJ2-2 and V is TRBV23-1; a weak D match, TRBD1 (6 bases). TRBV23-1 is designated an ORF whose function remains uncertain. With 7 bases removed from V and 0 bases from J, the gap between germline ends came to 27 bases. CDR3 size: 20 residues. CDR3 residues: CASTIEPGQTLGANTGELFF. Written as DNA, the CDR3 is TGCGCCAGCACCATCGAACCGGGACAAACCTTGGGCGCGAACACCGGGGAGCTGTTTTTT.

The chain links TRBV27 to TRBJ2-2; 7 bases line up with TRBD1. This CDR3 comprises 18 residues. The germline V gene encodes CDR1 MNHEY and CDR2 SMNVEV (reference sequence). The V gene end was trimmed by 5 bases and the J gene end by 3 bases; junction bases not matched to a gene: 15. CDR3 bases: TGTGCCAGCAGTACCCGACGCCAACAGGGGTGGGACACCGGGGAGCTGTTTTTT. Translating it yields CASSTRRQQGWDTGELFF.

This clone was recorded a few times. The chain joins TRBV7-6 to TRBJ2-2; 8 positions match TRBD2. The CDR3 is 16 residues long. The V gene end was trimmed by 5 bases and the J gene end by 6 bases; junction bases not matched to a gene: 11. Per the germline V gene, CDR1 is SGHVS and CDR2 is FNYEAQ. CDR3 nucleotide sequence: TGTGCCAGCAGCCCTAGTACGGGACTAGTCGCCGGGGAGCTGTTTTTT. Translation gives CASSPSTGLVAGELFF.

The genes are TRBV5-1 and TRBJ1-3; 7 bases match TRBD1. Germline CDR1 reads SGHRS; CDR2 reads YFSETQ. The V segment lost 4 bases and the J segment 3 bases; nucleotides outside the gene matches: 7. This CDR3 has 15 residues. The CDR3 sequence is CASSTQGGSGNTIYF. For the CDR3, the DNA is TGCGCCAGCAGCACCCAGGGGGGCAGTGGAAACACCATATATTTT. Full variable domain (outside the CDR3, taken from reference TRBV5-1 and TRBJ1-3): KAGVTQTPRYLIKTRGQQVTLSCSPISGHRSVSWYQQTPGQGLQFLFEYFSETQRNKGNFPGRFSGRQFSNSRSEMNVSTLELGDSALYLCASSTQGGSGNTIYFGEGSWLTVV.

This clone was picked up a small number of times. The V call is TRBV10-2, the J call TRBJ1-5; weak D call: TRBD1 (6 bases). Trimming cost V 6 bases and J 6 bases, with 15 bases left between them. The CDR3 sequence is 14 residues long. Germline values: CDR1 WSHSY, CDR2 SAAADI. The CDR3 reads CASSMDSILQPQHF. DNA of the CDR3: TGCGCCAGCAGCATGGACAGTATTCTTCAGCCCCAGCATTTT.

The V and J genes are TRBV30 and TRBJ2-7; the D gene is possibly TRBD1 (6 bases). Germline loops: CDR1 GTSNPN, CDR2 SVGIG (reference sequence). The V gene lost 8 bases and the J gene lost 1 base, with 9 bases spanning the gap. The CDR3 runs to 11 residues. The CDR3 sequence is CAGGGSYEQYF. DNA for the CDR3: TGTGCCGGGGGCGGGTCCTACGAGCAGTACTTC. Combining the CDR3 with reference TRBV30 and TRBJ2-7 gives the whole variable domain SQTIHQWPATLVQPVGSPLSLECTVEGTSNPNLYWYRQAAGRGLQLLFYSVGIGQISSEVPQNLSASRPQDRQFILSSKKLLLSDSGFYLCAGGGSYEQYFGPGTRLTVT.